The next 21 T cell receptor beta chains were all read from a single sample in a study of cytomegalovirus exposure and HLA in healthy donors. The PCR had 60 Vbeta and 13 Jbeta primers. Assay: immunoSEQ multiplex PCR; the TCRdb copy retains only in-frame clones and omits some. Here the sample spans roughly 150,000 clones, roughly 79% being singletons. Sequences were obtained from PBMCs. Receptors originate from a woman between 40 and 55 years old in good health and CMV-seropositive.

V gene TRBV9 combines with J gene TRBJ2-1, with 10 nucleotides matching TRBD2. This CDR3 has 16 residues. J was trimmed by 5 bases and V by 3 bases; bases with no gene match: 8. Germline CDR1 SGDLS, CDR2 YYNGEE. CDR3 sequence: CASSGTTSGSNNEQFF. CDR3 sequence (DNA): TGTGCCAGCAGCGGGACGACTAGCGGGTCTAACAATGAGCAGTTCTTC.

This chain joins TRBV28 and TRBJ2-7; D perhaps matches TRBD2 (6 bases). V shed 3 bases and J shed 9 bases, with 15 bases lying between them. Germline CDR1 and CDR2: MDHEN and SYDVKM. CDR3 length equals 13 residues. CDR3 residues: CASSFRTAGRQYF. The CDR3 nucleotides read TGTGCCAGCAGTTTTAGGACGGCGGGAAGGCAGTACTTC.

The chain links TRBV6-5 to TRBJ2-5, with a possible D match to TRBD2 (5 bases). The germline V gene has CDR1 MNHEY and CDR2 SVGAGI. The CDR3 length is 14 residues. Trimming pared 6 bases from V and 4 bases from J, leaving 15 bases between. CDR3 region: CASRTGSIRETQYF. The CDR3 DNA is TGTGCCAGCAGGACGGGGTCGATTCGAGAGACCCAGTACTTC.

The chain is built from TRBV19 and TRBJ1-5; D gene ambiguous. The CDR3 consists of 16 residues. From germline, CDR1 is LNHDA and CDR2 SQIVND (reference sequence). Trimming removed 5 bases from V and 6 bases from J, with 20 bases in between. DNA of the CDR3: TGTGCCAGTAGTCCCTCCGGGGTAGTGGGGAGTCAGCCCCAGCATTTT. Residues: CASSPSGVVGSQPQHF.

The genes are TRBV7-8 and TRBJ1-2; TRBD1 agrees at 8 bases. Per the germline V gene, CDR1 is SGHVS and CDR2 is FQNEAQ. V lost 5 bases and J lost 0; bases outside the gene matches: 11. This CDR3 has 17 amino acids. CDR3 nucleotides: TGTGCCAGCAGCAAAAGGACAGGGAGGGAGCCTAACTATGGCTACACCTTC. Protein product: CASSKRTGREPNYGYTF. Based on the CDR3 plus reference TRBV7-8 and TRBJ1-2, the full variable domain is GAGVSQSPRYKVAKRGQDVALRCDPISGHVSLFWYQQALGQGPEFLTYFQNEAQLDKSGLPSDRFFAERPEGSVSTLKIQRTQQEDSAVYLCASSKRTGREPNYGYTFGSGTRLTVV.

The rearrangement links TRBV5-4 to TRBJ1-2, with 11 bases that match TRBD1. The CDR3 sequence is 15 residues long. The germline CDR1 and CDR2 sequences are SGHNT and YYREEE (reference sequence). After removal of 4 bases from V and 7 bases from J, the junction contained 9 bases not matched to a gene. The CDR3 nucleotides are TGTGCCAGCAGCCGTATGGGACAGGGGGGATCTGGCTACACCTTC. Residues: CASSRMGQGGSGYTF.

This clone was detected only a few times. The genes are TRBV19 and TRBJ2-1, with 14 bases that match TRBD2. V shed 9 bases and J 7 bases; nucleotides not matched to a gene: 8. Per germline, CDR1 LNHDA and CDR2 SQIVND (reference sequence). CDR3 length: 15 amino acids. CDR3 DNA sequence: TGTGCCAGCCGTGGGACTAGCGGGGGATCAAATGAGCAGTTCTTC. As protein: CASRGTSGGSNEQFF.

DNA of the CDR3: TGTGCCAGCTCACTAGCCGGGACAGGGTCACGGCAGCCCCAGCATTTT. Encoded protein: CASSLAGTGSRQPQHF. This rearrangement joins TRBV18 to TRBJ1-5; 9 nucleotides line up with TRBD1. From germline, CDR1 is KGHSH and CDR2 LQKENI. V trimming: 4 bases; J trimming: 7 bases; junction bases outside the gene matches: 11. This CDR3 has 16 residues. Using reference TRBV18 and TRBJ1-5 for the parts outside the CDR3, the full variable domain is NAGVMQNPRHLVRRRGQEARLRCSPMKGHSHVYWYRQLPEEGLKFMVYLQKENIIDESGMPKERFSAEFPKEGPSILRIQQVVRGDSAAYFCASSLAGTGSRQPQHFGDGTRLSIL.

The J gene is TRBJ1-2, the V gene TRBV2, with D hard to call. The CDR3 has 18 amino acids. The germline V gene has CDR1 SNHLY and CDR2 FYNNEI. V lost 0 bases and J lost 2, with 19 bases in between. CDR3 residues: CASSEAVLVPRNNYGYTF. CDR3 coding DNA: TGTGCCAGCAGTGAAGCCGTCTTAGTACCGCGGAACAACTATGGCTACACCTTC.

V and J are TRBV10-2 and TRBJ1-5, with 7 bases that match TRBD1. The CDR3 sequence is 16 residues long. Germline lookup yields CDR1 WSHSY and CDR2 SAAADI. V lost 0 bases and J lost 3; bases outside the gene matches: 5. The CDR3 here is CASSESKGQNNQPQHF. CDR3 nucleotide sequence: TGCGCCAGCAGTGAGTCGAAGGGACAGAACAATCAGCCCCAGCATTTT.

The chain is built from TRBV4-1 and TRBJ2-1; 9 nucleotides line up with TRBD1. There are 17 residues in the CDR3. Per the germline V gene, CDR1 is MGHRA and CDR2 is YSYEKL. Germline trimming cut 1 base from V and 4 bases from J; bases unmatched to any gene: 8. The CDR3 spells CASSQVSRQGGYNEQFF. The CDR3 DNA reads TGCGCCAGCAGCCAAGTGTCGAGACAGGGGGGTTACAATGAGCAGTTCTTC.

The V gene is TRBV6-5, the J gene TRBJ1-4; D might be TRBD1 (6 bases). Between the trimmed V and J ends, which lost 5 bases and 8 bases, there was a span of 18 bases. CDR3 size: 15 residues. CDR1 and CDR2 (germline): MNHEY, SVGAGI. CDR3 sequence (DNA): TGTGCCAGCAGTCAAACACAGGGACGTGGAGAAAAACTGTTTTTT. As protein: CASSQTQGRGEKLFF.

The chain has TRBV5-1 and TRBJ2-7, with D possibly being TRBD2 (7 bases). Germline CDR1 is SGHRS and CDR2 is YFSETQ. This CDR3 is built from 16 residues. V was trimmed by 0 bases and J by 0 bases, leaving 13 bases between them. CDR3 loop: CASSLGPGGLSYEQYF. The CDR3 nucleotides read TGCGCCAGCAGCTTGGGTCCGGGGGGCCTCTCCTACGAGCAGTACTTC.

This rearrangement joins TRBV5-6 to TRBJ2-6; possible D gene TRBD1, 5 bases. V was pared by 4 bases and J by 1 base, with 12 bases between. Germline V gene sequence: CDR1 SGHDT, CDR2 YYEEEE. This CDR3 spans 16 amino acids. For the CDR3, the DNA is TGTGCCAGCAGCCTCCGTGCAGGGTCTGGGGCCAACGTCCTGACTTTC. Protein sequence: CASSLRAGSGANVLTF.

The chain carries TRBV4-1 and TRBJ1-2; 10 bases map to TRBD1. The CDR3 loop spans 15 amino acids. V shed 1 base and J 4 bases; nucleotides not matched to a gene: 3. Germline V CDR1 and CDR2: MGHRA, YSYEKL. The CDR3 nucleotides read TGCGCCAGCAGCCAAGGGACAGGGGGAACCTATGGCTACACCTTC. Its protein is CASSQGTGGTYGYTF.

The rearrangement uses TRBV5-1 and TRBJ1-2; 9 bases are shared with TRBD1. CDR3 length: 14 amino acids. J was trimmed by 4 bases and V by 4 bases; bases with no gene match: 5. Germline V gene data show CDR1 as SGHRS and CDR2 as YFSETQ. The CDR3 region has the DNA TGCGCCAGCAGCCGTCCGGGACAGGGCTATGGCTACACCTTC. It is translated as CASSRPGQGYGYTF.

The V and J genes are TRBV30 and TRBJ2-3, with no clear D. This CDR3 is 11 amino acids long. V was shortened by 5 bases and J by 2 bases, with 5 bases between the two germline ends. The germline V gene encodes CDR1 GTSNPN and CDR2 SVGIG (reference sequence). This CDR3 is CAWALTDTQYF. The CDR3 region has the DNA TGTGCCTGGGCGCTCACAGATACGCAGTATTTT.

The rearrangement uses TRBV28 and TRBJ1-5, with 10 bases fitting TRBD1. Germline V gene sequence: CDR1 MDHEN, CDR2 SYDVKM. V lost 6 bases and J lost 6; bases outside the gene matches: 8. The length of the CDR3 is 15 residues. The CDR3 sequence is CASSRQGAGSQPQHF. The CDR3 coding sequence is TGTGCCAGCAGCCGACAGGGGGCAGGATCTCAGCCCCAGCATTTT.

CDR3 protein: CASGPSVGPYTQYF. The CDR3 nucleotides read TGTGCCAGCGGCCCTTCTGTTGGGCCATATACGCAGTATTTT. The chain joins TRBV27 to TRBJ2-3; no clear D. The V gene lost 8 bases and the J gene lost 7 bases, with 19 bases spanning the gap. This CDR3 has 14 residues. Germline-derived CDR1 and CDR2 are MNHEY and SMNVEV (reference sequence).

The chain employs TRBV29-1 and TRBJ2-3; D unclear. CDR3 size: 13 residues. Germline CDR1 is SQVTM and CDR2 is ANQGSEA. V lost 5 bases and J 0 bases, leaving 9 bases between the germline ends. The CDR3 sequence is CSVRVTSTDTQYF. For the CDR3, the DNA is TGCAGCGTTCGGGTAACTAGCACAGATACGCAGTATTTT.

The V call is TRBV11-2, the J call TRBJ2-5; a possible D gene is TRBD2 (7 bases). Trimming took off 2 bases at V and 3 bases at J, with 13 bases between the two ends. Germline V gene sequence: CDR1 SGHAT, CDR2 FQNNGV. This CDR3 comprises 15 residues. The CDR3 sequence is CASSLRGGKEETQYF. The CDR3 DNA sequence: TGTGCCAGCAGCTTAAGGGGGGGAAAAGAAGAGACCCAGTACTTC.